One sample yielded the 4 T cell receptor beta chains listed below, sequenced in a study of neurological immune-mediated disorders. MiXCR, run by TCRdb on the 5' RACE reads, gives a single entry per CDR3 protein. The repertoire consists of about 55,000 distinct CDR3 sequences, with around 4% occurring once and the leading ten covering 1.6%. The sample consisted of PBMCs. All receptors derive from a man aged 30 to 39 with multiple sclerosis.

This clonotype was seen repeatedly, ten times or more. The chain employs TRBV3-1 and TRBJ2-5, with D hard to call. The ends were cut back, 1 base at V and 5 bases at J, with 5 bases in the middle. This CDR3 comprises 12 residues. Germline loops: CDR1 LGHDT, CDR2 YNNKEL (reference sequence). CDR3 region: CASSQGSETQYF. CDR3 DNA: TGTGCCAGCAGCCAAGGATCGGAGACCCAGTACTTC.

This clonotype occurred many times. The V gene is TRBV20-1, the J gene TRBJ1-2, with a tentative D call TRBD1 (5 bases). The germline V gene has CDR1 DFQATT and CDR2 SNEGSKA (reference sequence). The V end lost 5 bases, the J end lost 6 bases, and 19 bases lay between the germline ends. The CDR3 length is 14 residues. CDR3 sequence: CSASTSREVDGYTF. In nucleotides, the CDR3 is TGCAGTGCTTCCACTTCCAGGGAGGTAGATGGCTACACCTTC.

Many counts were recorded for this clonotype. The J gene is TRBJ1-5, the V gene TRBV20-1, with TRBD1 identical over 9 bases. Germline lookup yields CDR1 DFQATT and CDR2 SNEGSKA (reference sequence). The V segment lost 5 bases and the J segment 5 bases; nucleotides outside the gene matches: 4. The CDR3 has 13 residues. The CDR3 DNA reads as TGCAGTGCTCGGACAGGGGAGGATCAGCCCCAGCATTTT. It encodes CSARTGEDQPQHF.

This clonotype was found many times. The chain combines TRBV28 with TRBJ2-1; D is undetermined. The germline gives CDR1 MDHEN, CDR2 SYDVKM. Trimming took off 3 bases at V and 5 bases at J, with 14 bases between the two ends. This CDR3 is built from 15 residues. Here the CDR3 reads CASSLGSAANNEQFF. The CDR3 DNA follows: TGTGCCAGCAGTTTGGGGTCTGCGGCAAACAATGAGCAGTTCTTC. The full variable domain, completed using reference TRBV28 and TRBJ2-1, is DVKVTQSSRYLVKRTGEKVFLECVQDMDHENMFWYRQDPGLGLRLIYFSYDVKMKEKGDIPEGYSVSREKKERFSLILESASTNQTSMYLCASSLGSAANNEQFFGPGTRLTVL.